Listed below are T cell receptor beta chains from one sample, sequenced in a study of post-analysis software for immune sequencing data. Each CDR3 protein is one row after TCRdb ran MiXCR on the PCR reads. The sample includes 400,000 to 500,000 distinct CDR3 sequences, 35% to 45% of them seen just once. Material for sequencing was blood. These receptors were obtained from a girl aged 2-10 years with multiple sclerosis. Each CDR3 is given with its conserved first and last residue. The D gene is left open where the match is weak. The size field is filled for only some rows; it gives once, few, many or a size class.

CDR3 protein,CDR3 DNA,CDR3 length,clone size,D gene,V gene,J gene
CASREYPNEQFF,TGTGCCAGCAGGGAGTACCCCAATGAGCAGTTCTTC,12,-,-,TRBV6-6,TRBJ2-1
CASSLFPANYGYTF,TGCGCCAGCAGCTTGTTCCCAGCTAACTATGGCTACACCTTC,14,-,-,TRBV5-1,TRBJ1-2
CASSQDTDRYYGYTF,TGCGCCAGCAGCCAAGATACAGACAGGTACTATGGCTACACCTTC,15,-,-,TRBV4-1,TRBJ1-2
CASSQVVRGLPRETQYF,TGTGCCAGCAGCCAAGTGGTGCGGGGCCTCCCCCGGGAGACCCAGTACTTC,17,few,-,TRBV14,TRBJ2-5
CASRPVGSSYNEQFF,TGTGCCAGCAGACCTGTGGGGAGCTCCTACAATGAGCAGTTCTTC,15,-,-,TRBV7-2,TRBJ2-1
CASSVAGGYGDEQYF,TGTGCCAGCAGCGTAGCGGGGGGTTATGGCGACGAGCAGTACTTC,15,few,TRBD2,TRBV9,TRBJ2-7
CASSLDGGGVEQYF,TGCGCCAGCAGCTTGGATGGGGGCGGGGTCGAGCAGTACTTC,14,few,-,TRBV5-1,TRBJ2-7
CVSSLARTGSNYEQYF,TGTGTCAGCAGCTTAGCCCGGACAGGGTCCAACTACGAGCAGTACTTC,16,-,TRBD1,TRBV7-9,TRBJ2-7
CSANTYMAKLAGDPYEQYF,TGCAGTGCTAACACCTACATGGCTAAACTAGCGGGGGATCCCTACGAGCAGTACTTC,19,many,TRBD2,TRBV20-1,TRBJ2-7
CASSFVSNYGYTF,TGTGCCAGCAGCTTCGTCAGTAACTATGGCTACACCTTC,13,-,-,TRBV7-9,TRBJ1-2
CASSLDGATEAFF,TGCGCCAGCAGCTTGGACGGGGCAACTGAAGCTTTCTTT,13,once,-,TRBV5-1,TRBJ1-1
CASSQDHYTYEQYF,TGTGCCAGCAGCCAAGATCATTACACCTACGAGCAGTACTTC,14,-,-,TRBV3-1,TRBJ2-7
CASSLRGRRVTQETQYF,TGTGCCAGCAGTTTAAGGGGGCGTCGGGTCACCCAAGAGACCCAGTACTTC,17,-,TRBD1,TRBV28,TRBJ2-5
CASSQYTPGGTPSTDTQYF,TGCGCCAGCAGCCAGTATACCCCGGGAGGGACGCCAAGCACAGATACGCAGTATTTT,19,-,TRBD2,TRBV4-3,TRBJ2-3
CASSLRYQETQYF,TGTGCCAGCAGCTTAAGGTACCAAGAGACCCAGTACTTC,13,-,-,TRBV7-8,TRBJ2-5
CAWSPQAREQFF,TGTGCCTGGAGCCCCCAGGCCCGTGAGCAGTTCTTC,12,-,-,TRBV30,TRBJ2-1
CASSSFGERNEKLFF,TGTGCCAGCAGCTCGTTCGGGGAAAGAAATGAAAAACTGTTTTTT,15,-,-,TRBV11-2,TRBJ1-4
CATSRKREGLGEQFF,TGTGCCACCAGCAGGAAAAGGGAGGGCCTTGGGGAGCAGTTCTTC,15,-,TRBD2,TRBV15,TRBJ2-1
CASSPRGSATYNEQFF,TGTGCCAGCAGTCCAAGGGGTAGCGCAACATACAATGAGCAGTTCTTC,16,-,-,TRBV28,TRBJ2-1
CASSSLWAGLDGYTF,TGTGCCAGCAGTTCCTTGTGGGCAGGCCTCGATGGCTACACCTTC,15,few,-,TRBV12-3/TRBV12-4,TRBJ1-2
CASSLSGGPYEQYF,TGTGCCAGCAGTCTCTCCGGGGGGCCCTACGAGCAGTACTTC,14,few,-,TRBV12-3/TRBV12-4,TRBJ2-7
CASSLYGLNYGYTF,TGTGCCAGCAGCTTATATGGTCTGAACTATGGCTACACCTTC,14,-,-,TRBV5-5,TRBJ1-2
CSAGRTDYGYTF,TGCAGCGCCGGAAGGACCGATTATGGCTACACCTTC,12,-,-,TRBV29-1,TRBJ1-2
CSARIGGNVGTEAFF,TGCAGTGCTAGGATAGGAGGGAACGTTGGCACTGAAGCTTTCTTT,15,-,-,TRBV20-1,TRBJ1-1
CASSVQPSSTDTQYF,TGTGCCAGCAGTGTACAGCCATCTAGCACAGATACGCAGTATTTT,15,-,-,TRBV2,TRBJ2-3
CASSFRSGLAKDEQFF,TGTGCCAGCAGCTTTCGGTCGGGACTAGCGAAGGATGAGCAGTTCTTC,16,few,TRBD2,TRBV5-6,TRBJ2-1
CASNLDANQETQYF,TGCGCCAGCAACTTGGACGCCAACCAAGAGACCCAGTACTTC,14,-,-,TRBV4-1,TRBJ2-5
CASSDLRGGYEQYF,TGTGCCAGCAGCGACCTGCGGGGGGGCTACGAGCAGTACTTC,14,-,TRBD2,TRBV5-6,TRBJ2-7
CATYHGAGVTEETQYF,TGTGCCACCTATCACGGGGCGGGGGTAACCGAAGAGACCCAGTACTTC,16,-,TRBD2,TRBV6-2/TRBV6-3,TRBJ2-5
CASSYQSRGQGANGYTF,TGTGCCAGCAGCTACCAATCGAGGGGACAGGGGGCAAATGGCTACACCTTC,17,few,TRBD1,TRBV7-2,TRBJ1-2
CASNTAGTGVVYEQYF,TGTGCCAGCAACACCGCCGGGACAGGGGTTGTCTACGAGCAGTACTTC,16,once,-,TRBV21-1,TRBJ2-7
CASSSNPGRGVRETQYF,TGTGCCAGCAGTTCGAACCCTGGGCGGGGGGTCCGAGAGACCCAGTACTTC,17,few,TRBD2,TRBV6-2/TRBV6-3,TRBJ2-5
CSVECMSDRDRGGSLNEQFF,TGCAGCGTTGAATGTATGTCGGACAGGGACCGCGGGGGGTCGTTAAATGAGCAGTTCTTC,20,-,-,TRBV29-1,TRBJ2-1
CSATTRGSTDTQYF,TGCAGTGCTACCACAAGGGGTAGCACAGATACGCAGTATTTT,14,few,-,TRBV20-1,TRBJ2-3
CASSFTRFEAFF,TGCGCCAGCAGCTTCACAAGGTTCGAAGCTTTCTTT,12,-,-,TRBV5-1,TRBJ1-1
CASSVAFEGTDTQYF,TGTGCCAGCAGCGTAGCTTTTGAGGGGACAGATACGCAGTATTTT,15,few,-,TRBV9,TRBJ2-3
CTSSTTSGRAYEQYF,TGTACCAGCAGCACGACTAGCGGGAGAGCCTACGAGCAGTACTTC,15,-,TRBD2,TRBV6-5,TRBJ2-7
CSVELGHHSGANVLTF,TGCAGCGTTGAGTTGGGTCATCACTCTGGGGCCAACGTCCTGACTTTC,16,-,-,TRBV29-1,TRBJ2-6
CASSLNPPGYNTEAFF,TGTGCCAGCAGCTTAAATCCCCCAGGGTATAACACTGAAGCTTTCTTT,16,once,-,TRBV7-3,TRBJ1-1